Following are 9 T cell receptor beta chains from one sample sequenced in a study of T cells in Graves' hyperthyroidism and ophthalmopathy (dated by TCRdb to the late 2010s). Libraries were prepared through multiplex PCR. These reads were obtained on an Illumina HiSeq 2000. Amplification of TCR beta CDR3 regions was carried out from RNA transcripts. A first-round RT-PCR of the TCR CDR3 used the HTBI primer set with the Qiagen OneStep RT-PCR kit. TCRdb reanalyzed the raw reads on its own, using fastp at Q25 for trimming and MiXCR for clone calling, and kept in-frame beta chains. Each entry merges the rows of one CDR3 protein and shows their most common DNA and genes. In all, the sample holds about 620,000 distinct CDR3 sequences, and under 20% of those were seen once. 3.5% to 4% of the sample rests with the top ten. Sequencing used blood. These receptors were obtained from a woman in her twenties or thirties with Graves' hyperthyroidism.

This chain joins TRBV24-1 and TRBJ2-2, with 9 bases fitting TRBD1. The J segment lost 7 bases and the V segment lost 5 bases, leaving 4 bases of the junction unmatched. CDR1 and CDR2 from the germline V gene are KGHDR and SFDVKD. The CDR3 has 14 amino acids. CDR3 DNA: TGTGCCACCAGTGGCACAGGGGGCAACGGGGAGCTGTTTTTT. This codes for CATSGTGGNGELFF.

In the case of this clonotype: Since a much larger clone is just one base distant, this may be a read error. J is TRBJ2-3 and V is TRBV3-1, with TRBD2 as a possible D gene (6 bases). The CDR3 is made up of 14 amino acids. CDR1 is LGHDT, CDR2 YNNKEL, per germline (reference sequence). CDR3: CASGQGTGADTQYF. The CDR3 bases are TGTGCCAGCGGCCAAGGTACGGGAGCCGATACGCAGTATTTT.

At least ten counts were recorded for this clonotype. The gene calls are TRBV12-3 or TRBV12-4 and TRBJ2-3, with unresolved D. V was shortened by 6 bases and J by 6 bases, with 10 bases between the two germline ends. CDR3 length equals 12 residues. The DNA of the CDR3 is TGTGCCAGCAGCCAACTCCGGGATACGCAGTATTTT. This gives the protein CASSQLRDTQYF.

This clonotype was detected only a few times. V and J are TRBV6-1 and TRBJ1-3, with D unclear. Germline loops: CDR1 MNHNS, CDR2 SASEGT. The CDR3 runs 14 residues. Deletions cut 6 bases from V and 2 bases from J, with 11 bases between. CDR3 residues: CASRRERAGNTIYF. In DNA, the CDR3 is TGTGCCAGCAGAAGAGAGAGGGCTGGAAACACCATATATTTT.

As concerns this clonotype: An end of the junction differs from the germline gene, which may be a read error. The V and J genes are TRBV6-2 or TRBV6-3 and TRBJ2-1; no definite D call. CDR1 is MNHEY, CDR2 SVGEGT, per germline. The CDR3 is made up of 12 amino acids. This CDR3 reads CAISYSYNEQFF. In nucleotides, the CDR3 is TGTGCCATCAGTTACTCATACAATGAGCAGTTCTTC.

The V gene is TRBV30, the J gene TRBJ2-3; 11 bases agree with TRBD2. Germline CDR1 GTSNPN, CDR2 SVGIG (reference sequence). Losses at the gene ends were 6 bases for V and 0 bases for J; bases not matched to a gene: 8. The CDR3 extends over 16 amino acids. CDR3: CACMGGTSGSTDTQYF. The CDR3 coding sequence is TGTGCCTGCATGGGAGGGACTAGCGGAAGCACAGATACGCAGTATTTT.

This clonotype was detected ten times or more. The chain links TRBV2 to TRBJ1-1, with TRBD1 matching over 8 bases. J was trimmed by 0 bases and V by 2 bases; bases with no gene match: 5. This CDR3 is 16 amino acids long. The V gene's germline CDR1 is SNHLY and CDR2 FYNNEI. The CDR3: CASSEPRQGMNTEAFF. DNA of the CDR3: TGTGCCAGCAGTGAACCAAGACAGGGGATGAACACTGAAGCTTTCTTT.

Comment on this clonotype: One end of the junction varies from germline; a read error may be responsible. The chain couples TRBV7-7 to TRBJ2-2, with 7 nucleotides matching TRBD2. This CDR3 is built from 14 residues. Per germline, CDR1 SSHAT and CDR2 FNYEAQ (reference sequence). The CDR3 DNA is TGTGCTAGCAGCTTAGGACTAGGCACCGGGGAGCTGTTTTTT. Protein product: CASSLGLGTGELFF.

The J gene is TRBJ1-5, the V gene TRBV6-2 or TRBV6-3, with a weak D call TRBD1 (5 bases). Germline V gene sequence: CDR1 MNHEY, CDR2 SVGEGT. Deletions cut 5 bases from V and 2 bases from J, with 10 bases between. The CDR3 contains 14 residues. The CDR3 coding sequence is TGTGCCAGCAGTAAGGGGTCCCGCAATCAGCCCCAGCATTTT. Protein: CASSKGSRNQPQHF.